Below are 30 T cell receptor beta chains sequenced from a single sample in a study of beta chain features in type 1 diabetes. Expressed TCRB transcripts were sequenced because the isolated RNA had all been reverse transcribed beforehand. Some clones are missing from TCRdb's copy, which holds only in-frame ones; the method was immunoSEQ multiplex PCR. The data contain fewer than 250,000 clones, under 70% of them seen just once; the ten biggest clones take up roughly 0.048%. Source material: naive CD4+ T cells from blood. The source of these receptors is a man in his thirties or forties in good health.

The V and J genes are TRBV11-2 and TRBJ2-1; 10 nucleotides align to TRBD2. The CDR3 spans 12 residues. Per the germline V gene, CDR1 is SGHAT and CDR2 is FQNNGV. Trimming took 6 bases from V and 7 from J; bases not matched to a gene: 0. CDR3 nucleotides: TGTGCCAGCAGACTAGCGGGAAATGAGCAGTTCTTC. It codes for CASRLAGNEQFF.

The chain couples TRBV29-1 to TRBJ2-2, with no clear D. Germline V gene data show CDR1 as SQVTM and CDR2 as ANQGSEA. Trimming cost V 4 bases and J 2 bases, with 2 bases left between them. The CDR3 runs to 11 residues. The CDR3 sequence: CSVANTGELFF. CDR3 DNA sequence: TGCAGCGTTGCAAACACCGGGGAGCTGTTTTTT.

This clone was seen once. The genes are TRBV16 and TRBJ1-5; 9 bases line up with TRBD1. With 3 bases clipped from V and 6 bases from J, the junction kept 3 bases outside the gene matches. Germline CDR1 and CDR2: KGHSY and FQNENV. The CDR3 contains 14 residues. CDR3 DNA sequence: TGTGCCAGCAGCCACGGGACAGGGAGTCAGCCCCAGCATTTT. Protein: CASSHGTGSQPQHF.

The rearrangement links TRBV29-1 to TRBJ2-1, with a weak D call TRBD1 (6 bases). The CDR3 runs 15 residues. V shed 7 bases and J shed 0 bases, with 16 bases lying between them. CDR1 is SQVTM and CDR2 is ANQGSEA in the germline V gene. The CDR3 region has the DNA TGCAGCGCCCCCGCCAGGGGAAGCTCCTACAATGAGCAGTTCTTC. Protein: CSAPARGSSYNEQFF.

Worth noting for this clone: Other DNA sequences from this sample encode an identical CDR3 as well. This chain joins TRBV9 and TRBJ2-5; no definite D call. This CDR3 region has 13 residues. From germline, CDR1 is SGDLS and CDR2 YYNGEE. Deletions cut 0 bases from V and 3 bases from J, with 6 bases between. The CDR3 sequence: CASSVGQEETQYF. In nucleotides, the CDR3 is TGTGCCAGCAGCGTAGGGCAGGAAGAGACCCAGTACTTC.

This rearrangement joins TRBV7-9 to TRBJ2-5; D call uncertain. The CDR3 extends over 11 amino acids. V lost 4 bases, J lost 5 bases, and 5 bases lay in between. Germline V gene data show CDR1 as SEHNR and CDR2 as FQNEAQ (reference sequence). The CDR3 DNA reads TGTGCCAGCAGCTCCCTTGAGACCCAGTACTTC. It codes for CASSSLETQYF.

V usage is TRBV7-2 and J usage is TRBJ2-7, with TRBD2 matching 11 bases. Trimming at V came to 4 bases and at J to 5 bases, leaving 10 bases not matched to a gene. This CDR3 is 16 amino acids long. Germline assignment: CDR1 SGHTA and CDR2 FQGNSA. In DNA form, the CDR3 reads TGTGCCAGCAGCTGGACCGTAGCGGGAGGGTTCCACGAGCAGTACTTC. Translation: CASSWTVAGGFHEQYF.

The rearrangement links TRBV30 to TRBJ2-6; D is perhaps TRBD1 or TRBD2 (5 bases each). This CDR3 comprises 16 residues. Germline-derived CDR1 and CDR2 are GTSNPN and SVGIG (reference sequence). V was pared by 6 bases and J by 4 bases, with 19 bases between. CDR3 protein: CACAAGTALGANVLTF. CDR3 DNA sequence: TGTGCCTGCGCTGCTGGGACGGCCCTCGGGGCCAACGTCCTGACTTTC.

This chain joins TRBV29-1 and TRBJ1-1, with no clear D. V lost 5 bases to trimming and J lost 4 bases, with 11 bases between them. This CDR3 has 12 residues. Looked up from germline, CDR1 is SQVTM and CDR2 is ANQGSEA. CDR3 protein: CSVKGPGTEAFF. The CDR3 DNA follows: TGCAGCGTTAAAGGGCCGGGCACTGAAGCTTTCTTT.

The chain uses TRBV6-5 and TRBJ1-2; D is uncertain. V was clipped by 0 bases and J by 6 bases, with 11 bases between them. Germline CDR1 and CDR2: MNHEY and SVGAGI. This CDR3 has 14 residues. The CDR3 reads CASSYSRKTDGYTF. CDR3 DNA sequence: TGTGCCAGCAGTTACTCGAGGAAAACGGATGGCTACACCTTC.

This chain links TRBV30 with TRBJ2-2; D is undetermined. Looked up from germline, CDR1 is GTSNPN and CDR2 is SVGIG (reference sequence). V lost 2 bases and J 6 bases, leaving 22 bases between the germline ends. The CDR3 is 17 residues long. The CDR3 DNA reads TGTGCCTGGAGTTCCATACCCAGGATCACAGCCCCCGGGGAGCTGTTTTTT. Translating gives CAWSSIPRITAPGELFF.

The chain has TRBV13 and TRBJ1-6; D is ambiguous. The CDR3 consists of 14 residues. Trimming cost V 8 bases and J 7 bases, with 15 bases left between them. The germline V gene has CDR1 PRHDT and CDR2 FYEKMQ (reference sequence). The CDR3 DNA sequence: TGTGCCAGCCGGATAGTAGGAGGGAATTCACCCCTCCACTTT. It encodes CASRIVGGNSPLHF.

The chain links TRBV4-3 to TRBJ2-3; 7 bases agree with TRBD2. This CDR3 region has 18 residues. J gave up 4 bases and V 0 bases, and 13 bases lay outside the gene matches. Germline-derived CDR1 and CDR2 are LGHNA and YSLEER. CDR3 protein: CASSQDLASGSSADTQYF. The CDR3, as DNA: TGCGCCAGCAGCCAAGATCTGGCTAGCGGAAGTTCCGCAGATACGCAGTATTTT.

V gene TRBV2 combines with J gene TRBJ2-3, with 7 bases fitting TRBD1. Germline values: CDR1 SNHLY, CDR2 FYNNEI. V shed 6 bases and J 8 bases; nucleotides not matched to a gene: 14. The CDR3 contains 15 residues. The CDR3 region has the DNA TGTGCCAGCAGCCCCCCGGGTCAGGGGGAGAGTACGCAGTATTTT. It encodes CASSPPGQGESTQYF.

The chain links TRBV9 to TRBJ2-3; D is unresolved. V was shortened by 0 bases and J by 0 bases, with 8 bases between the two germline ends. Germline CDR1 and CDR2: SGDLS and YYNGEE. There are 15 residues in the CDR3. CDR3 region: CASSVDGYSTDTQYF. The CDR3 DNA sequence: TGTGCCAGCAGCGTAGACGGGTATAGCACAGATACGCAGTATTTT. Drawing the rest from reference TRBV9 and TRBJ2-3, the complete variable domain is DSGVTQTPKHLITATGQRVTLRCSPRSGDLSVYWYQQSLDQGLQFLIQYYNGEERAKGNILERFSAQQFPDLHSELNLSSLELGDSALYFCASSVDGYSTDTQYFGPGTRLTVL.

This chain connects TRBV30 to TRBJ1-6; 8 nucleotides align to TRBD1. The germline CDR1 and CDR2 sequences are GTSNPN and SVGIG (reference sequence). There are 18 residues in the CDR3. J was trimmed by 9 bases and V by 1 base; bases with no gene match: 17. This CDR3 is CAWSGRGTGIGRVSPLHF. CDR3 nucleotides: TGTGCCTGGAGTGGCCGTGGGACAGGTATCGGGAGGGTTTCACCCCTCCACTTT. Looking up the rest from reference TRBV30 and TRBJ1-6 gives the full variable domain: SQTIHQWPATLVQPVGSPLSLECTVEGTSNPNLYWYRQAAGRGLQLLFYSVGIGQISSEVPQNLSASRPQDRQFILSSKKLLLSDSGFYLCAWSGRGTGIGRVSPLHFGNGTRLTVT.

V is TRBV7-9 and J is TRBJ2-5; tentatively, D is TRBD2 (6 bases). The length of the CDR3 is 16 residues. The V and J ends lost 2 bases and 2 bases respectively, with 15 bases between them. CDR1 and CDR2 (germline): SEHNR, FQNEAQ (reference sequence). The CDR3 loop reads CASSLNWRREQETQYF. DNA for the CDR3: TGTGCCAGCAGCTTAAACTGGAGGAGGGAACAAGAGACCCAGTACTTC.

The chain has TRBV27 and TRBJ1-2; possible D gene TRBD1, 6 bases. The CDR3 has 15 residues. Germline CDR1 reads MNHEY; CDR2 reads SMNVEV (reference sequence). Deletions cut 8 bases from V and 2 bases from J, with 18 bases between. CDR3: CASLATGQSNYGYTF. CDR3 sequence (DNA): TGTGCCAGCCTTGCAACAGGGCAGTCGAACTATGGCTACACCTTC.

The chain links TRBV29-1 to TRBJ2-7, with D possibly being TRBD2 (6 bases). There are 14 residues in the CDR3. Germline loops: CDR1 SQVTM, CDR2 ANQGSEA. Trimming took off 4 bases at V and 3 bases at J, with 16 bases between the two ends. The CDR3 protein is CSVGSGGTVYEQYF. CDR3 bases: TGCAGCGTTGGTTCCGGCGGGACCGTCTACGAGCAGTACTTC.

CDR3 DNA: TGTGCCAGCAGCTTTGGGGGCTTCACAGATACGCAGTATTTT. It specifies CASSFGGFTDTQYF. The V and J genes are TRBV11-2 and TRBJ2-3, with D perhaps TRBD1 (6 bases). V lost 3 bases, J lost 2 bases, and 9 bases lay in between. The CDR3 is 14 residues long. Germline V gives CDR1 SGHAT, CDR2 FQNNGV.

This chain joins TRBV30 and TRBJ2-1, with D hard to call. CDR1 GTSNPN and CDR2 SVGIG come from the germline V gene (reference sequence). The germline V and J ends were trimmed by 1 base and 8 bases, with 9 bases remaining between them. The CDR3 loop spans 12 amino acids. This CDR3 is CAWSARIYEQFF. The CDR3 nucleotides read TGTGCCTGGAGTGCTAGAATTTATGAGCAGTTCTTC.

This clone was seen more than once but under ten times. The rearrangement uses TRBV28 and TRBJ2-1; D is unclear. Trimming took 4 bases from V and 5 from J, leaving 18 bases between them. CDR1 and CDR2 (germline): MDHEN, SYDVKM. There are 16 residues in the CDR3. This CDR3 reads CASSSFTRPLNNEQFF. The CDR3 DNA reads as TGTGCCAGCAGTTCATTTACCCGACCCCTAAACAATGAGCAGTTCTTC.

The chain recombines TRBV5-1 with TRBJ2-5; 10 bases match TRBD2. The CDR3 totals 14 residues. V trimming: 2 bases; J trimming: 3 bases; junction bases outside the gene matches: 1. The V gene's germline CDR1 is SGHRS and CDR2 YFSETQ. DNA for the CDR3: TGCGCCAGCAGCTTAACTAGCGGGAAAGAGACCCAGTACTTC. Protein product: CASSLTSGKETQYF.

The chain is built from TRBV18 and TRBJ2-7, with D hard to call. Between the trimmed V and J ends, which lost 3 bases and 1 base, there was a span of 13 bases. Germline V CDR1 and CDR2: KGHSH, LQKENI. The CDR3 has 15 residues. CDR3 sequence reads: CASSPGEARSYEQYF. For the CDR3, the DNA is TGTGCCAGCTCACCTGGAGAGGCGCGTTCCTACGAGCAGTACTTC. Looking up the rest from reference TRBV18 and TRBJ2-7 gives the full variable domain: NAGVMQNPRHLVRRRGQEARLRCSPMKGHSHVYWYRQLPEEGLKFMVYLQKENIIDESGMPKERFSAEFPKEGPSILRIQQVVRGDSAAYFCASSPGEARSYEQYFGPGTRLTVT.

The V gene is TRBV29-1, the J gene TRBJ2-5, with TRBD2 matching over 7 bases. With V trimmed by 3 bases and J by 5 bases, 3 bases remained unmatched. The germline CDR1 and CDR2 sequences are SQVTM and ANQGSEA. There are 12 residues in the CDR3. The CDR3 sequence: CSVDGGSETQYF. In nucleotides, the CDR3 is TGCAGCGTTGACGGGGGGAGCGAGACCCAGTACTTC.

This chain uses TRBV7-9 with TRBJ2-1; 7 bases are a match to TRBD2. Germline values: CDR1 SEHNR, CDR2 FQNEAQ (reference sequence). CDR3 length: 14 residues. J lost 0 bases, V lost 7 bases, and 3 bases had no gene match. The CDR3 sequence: CASKGGSSYNEQFF. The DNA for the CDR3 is TGTGCCAGCAAGGGCGGGAGCTCCTACAATGAGCAGTTCTTC.

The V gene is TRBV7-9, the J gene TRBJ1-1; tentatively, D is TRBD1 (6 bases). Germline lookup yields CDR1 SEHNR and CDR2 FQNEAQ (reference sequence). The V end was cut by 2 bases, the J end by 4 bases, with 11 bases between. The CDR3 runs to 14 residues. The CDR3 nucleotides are TGTGCCAGCAGCTTAACACAGGGTGGCACTGAAGCTTTCTTT. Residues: CASSLTQGGTEAFF.

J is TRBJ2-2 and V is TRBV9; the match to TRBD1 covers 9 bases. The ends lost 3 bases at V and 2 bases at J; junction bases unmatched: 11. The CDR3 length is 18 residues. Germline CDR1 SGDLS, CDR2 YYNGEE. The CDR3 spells CASSAGTGIHPNTGELFF. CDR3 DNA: TGTGCCAGCAGCGCCGGGACAGGGATCCACCCTAACACCGGGGAGCTGTTTTTT.

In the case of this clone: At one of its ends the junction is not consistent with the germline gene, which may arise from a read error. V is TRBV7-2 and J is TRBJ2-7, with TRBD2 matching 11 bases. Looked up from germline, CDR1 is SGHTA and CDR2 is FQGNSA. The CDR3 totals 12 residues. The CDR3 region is CASSFSGRAFDF. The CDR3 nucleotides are TGTGCCAGCAGCTTTAGCGGGAGGGCCTTTGACTTC.

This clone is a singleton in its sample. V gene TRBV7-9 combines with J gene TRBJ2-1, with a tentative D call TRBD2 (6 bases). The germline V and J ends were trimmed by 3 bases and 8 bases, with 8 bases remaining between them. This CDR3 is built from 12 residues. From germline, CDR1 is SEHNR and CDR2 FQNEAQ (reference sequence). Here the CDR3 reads CASSFIADEQFF. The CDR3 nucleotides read TGTGCCAGCAGCTTCATAGCGGATGAGCAGTTCTTC.